This T cell receptor beta chain originates from a study of T-cell memory formation after mild COVID-19 (dated by TCRdb to about 2021). Describing the broader study: TCR sequence clusters from the two donors were found to be largely donor specific. In a couple of donors, T-cell clones that expanded and contracted after mild COVID-19 were tracked by sequencing TCRalpha and TCRbeta repertoires over time. The cohort was made up of two young adult volunteers, one female and one male, who were previously healthy.

Broader findings and caveats from the paper: The study covered only a couple of mild cases, and larger cohorts including severe cases with pre-infection samples were considered necessary. Contracting CD4+ clones appeared mostly in the CM and EM memory subsets, whereas CD8+ clones were enriched in EMRA. Some responding clones were found in pre-infection memory, which suggests that pre-existing cross-reactive memory T cells took part in the SARS-CoV-2 response. SARS-CoV-2 specificity was not confirmed for the second-wave clones peaking on day 37. Clones contracting from day 15 to 85 had balanced CD4/CD8 phenotypes, while a second wave expanding from day 15 to 37 was biased towards CD4+.

This clonotype was detected only a few times. Which antigen it targets is not known. Base qualities were left out, and no much larger clone turns up one base away. Ficoll-Paque density gradient centrifugation was the method used to isolate PBMCs. The run used an Illumina NovaSeq 6000. Using 5'RACE with constant-segment primers, TCRalpha and TCRbeta cDNA libraries were constructed, with sample barcodes and unique molecular identifiers added in the process. Trizol reagent was used to extract RNA from every sample. Amplification of the libraries took two PCR steps, and the second step added a second sample barcode plus Illumina TruSeq adapters. Sequencing of libraries was performed on an Illumina NovaSeq with 2 x 150 bp paired-end reads. On the authors' methods: Reads were demultiplexed and collapsed into UMI-guided consensus sequences with migec v1.2.7. Using mixcr v2.1.11, UMI consensuses were aligned to TRA and TRB V and J templates and then assembled into clonotypes. A clonotype was counted as expanded or contracted only when both edgeR and NoisET called the clonotype significant, with the noise models trained on biological replicates. For edgeR calls, a false discovery rate-adjusted p below 0.01 and a log2 fold-change threshold of 1 were applied. As an exploratory analysis of dynamics, max-normalized trajectories of the 1000 most abundant clonotypes were examined with PCA combined with hierarchical clustering. Separately sequenced CD4+ and CD8+ repertoires were used to assign a CD4 or CD8 phenotype to each responding clone. TCRdb took the public reads, trimmed them with fastp at Q25, ran MiXCR for clone calling and kept in-frame beta chains. Here each entry gathers all rows of one CDR3 protein and keeps the most common genes and DNA. TCRdb's processing, not the authors', yielded these V and J calls. The sample includes approximately 400,000 distinct CDR3 sequences, with 20% to 25% observed a single time. The biggest ten clones account for 7.5% to 10% of the sample.

As encoded in the germline V gene, CDR1 is LGHNA while CDR2 is YSLEER. There are 16 amino acids in the CDR3, from cysteine to phenylalanine inclusive. This entry keeps only the CDR3 DNA: 48 bases, framed from base 1. V is cut back by 0 bases and J by 8 bases, with 4 bases in the junction unmatched. The sequenced material came from PBMCs or a T cell subset sorted from them (not recorded which). The chain employs TRBV4-3 and TRBJ2-1, with 13 junctional bases fitting TRBD2. The receptor's source is an adult woman who had mild COVID-19 (a few samples of this study predate the infection). The sample titles of this study are shuffled in the database, so cell type and time point are left out; the donor was told from shared clones. The DNA sequence reads TGCGCCAGCAGCCAAGATCCGGGACTAGCGGGATATGAGCAGTTCTTC. It encodes CASSQDPGLAGYEQFF.